Described below is a single T cell receptor (beta chain) sequence and its context. Original analysis: Amplification with reference gene primers provided the estimates of nucleated cell counts. The table came from immunoSEQ multiplex PCR; TCRdb's copy has only in-frame clones and leaves some out. Clonal size and the V and J genes are those of that table, whereas D and trimming came from the DNA. The table shows 250,000 to 350,000 clones, with approximately 91% occurring only once. The CDR3 spans 12 residues. Trimming shortened V by 3 bases and J by 4 bases, and 7 bases separated the two germline ends. Germline V gene lookup returns CDR1 KGHSH and CDR2 LQKENI. This entry is derived from a study of blood T cell repertoires in COVID-19. Study as a whole: The United States, Italy and Spain provided the acute and convalescent COVID-19 samples. T cells, B-cell-depleted T cells, or PBMCs provided the cDNA or gDNA that served as material.

Sequencing input: peripheral blood. The TCR was taken from a woman aged 60-75 years with acute or convalescent COVID-19. This chain joins TRBV18 and TRBJ2-7; no reliable D call. The CDR3 region has the DNA TGTGCCAGCTCACCGATGGAGTACGAGCAGTACTTC. It is translated as CASSPMEYEQYF.